The T cell receptor beta chain described here comes from a study of STAT5B mutations in CD4+ large granular lymphocyte leukemia. Study processing details: A productive frequency of 2.59 x 10-5 was the lowest detectable. The table came from immunoSEQ multiplex PCR; TCRdb's copy has only in-frame clones and leaves some out. V, J and clone size reflect that table, while D and trimming were determined from the DNA. In the table there are about 33,000 clones, 75% to 85% of which are singletons. Controls came from buffy coats of healthy blood donors. This CDR3 comprises 14 residues. V shed 5 bases and J shed 2 bases, with 13 bases lying between them. The germline gives CDR1 MDHEN, CDR2 SYDVKM.

The chain carries TRBV28 and TRBJ2-7, with D perhaps TRBD1 (7 bases). The clonotype originates from a human donor in good health. Sequences were obtained from CD4+ T cells from blood buffy coats. The CDR3 loop is CASSPGGPPYEQYF. CDR3 coding DNA: TGTGCCAGCAGTCCAGGGGGGCCACCCTACGAGCAGTACTTC.